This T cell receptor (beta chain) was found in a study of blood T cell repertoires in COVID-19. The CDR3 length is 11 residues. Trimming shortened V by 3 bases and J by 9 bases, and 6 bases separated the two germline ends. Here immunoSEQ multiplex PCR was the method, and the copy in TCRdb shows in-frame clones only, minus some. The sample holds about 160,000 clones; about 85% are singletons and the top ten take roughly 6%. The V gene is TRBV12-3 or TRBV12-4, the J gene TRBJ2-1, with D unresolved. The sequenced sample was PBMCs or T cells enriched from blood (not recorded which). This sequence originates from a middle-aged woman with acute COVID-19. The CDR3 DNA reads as TGTGCCAGCAGTTTTCAGTTTGAGCAGTTCTTC. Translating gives CASSFQFEQFF.